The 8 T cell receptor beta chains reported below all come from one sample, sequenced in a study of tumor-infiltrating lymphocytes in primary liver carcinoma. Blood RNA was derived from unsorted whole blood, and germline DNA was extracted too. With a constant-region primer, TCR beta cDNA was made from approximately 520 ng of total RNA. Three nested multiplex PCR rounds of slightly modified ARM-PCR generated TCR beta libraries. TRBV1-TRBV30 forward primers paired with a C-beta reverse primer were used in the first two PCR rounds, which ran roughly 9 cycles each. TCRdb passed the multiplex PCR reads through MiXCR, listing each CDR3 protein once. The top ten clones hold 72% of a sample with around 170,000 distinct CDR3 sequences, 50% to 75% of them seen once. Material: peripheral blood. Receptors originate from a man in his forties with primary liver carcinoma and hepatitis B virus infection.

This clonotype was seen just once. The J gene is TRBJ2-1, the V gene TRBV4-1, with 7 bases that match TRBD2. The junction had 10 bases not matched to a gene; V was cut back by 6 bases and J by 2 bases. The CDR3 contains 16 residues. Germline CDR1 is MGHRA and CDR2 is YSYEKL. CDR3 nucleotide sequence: TGCGCCAGCAGATCCGGCTCTAGCGGAGCCTACAATGAGCAGTTCTTC. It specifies CASRSGSSGAYNEQFF.

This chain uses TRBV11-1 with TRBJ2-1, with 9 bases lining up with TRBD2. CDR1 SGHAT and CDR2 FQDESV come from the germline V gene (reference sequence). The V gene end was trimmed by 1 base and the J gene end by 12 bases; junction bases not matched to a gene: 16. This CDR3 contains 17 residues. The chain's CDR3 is CASSLVSSGVKWDGQFF. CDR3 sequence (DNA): TGTGCCAGCAGCTTAGTTTCTAGCGGGGTGAAATGGGATGGGCAGTTCTTC.

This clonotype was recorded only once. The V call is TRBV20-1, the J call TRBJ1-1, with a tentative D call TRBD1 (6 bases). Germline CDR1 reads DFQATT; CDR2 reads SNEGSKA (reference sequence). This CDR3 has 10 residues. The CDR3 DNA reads TGCAGAACGGGGGCCTTTGAAGCTTTCTTT. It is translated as CRTGAFEAFF.

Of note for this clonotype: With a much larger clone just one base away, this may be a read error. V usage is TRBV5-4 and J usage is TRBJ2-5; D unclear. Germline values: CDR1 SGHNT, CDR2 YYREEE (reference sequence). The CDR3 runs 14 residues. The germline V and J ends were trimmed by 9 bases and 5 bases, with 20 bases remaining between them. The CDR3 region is CAIRLSDAEETQYF. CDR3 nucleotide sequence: TGTGCCATCAGGCTTTCTGATGCGGAGGAGACCCAGTACTTC.

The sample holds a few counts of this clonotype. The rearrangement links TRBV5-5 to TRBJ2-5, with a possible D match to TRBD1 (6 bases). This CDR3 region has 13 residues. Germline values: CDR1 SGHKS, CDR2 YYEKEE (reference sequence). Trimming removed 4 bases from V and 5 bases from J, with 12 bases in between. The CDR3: CASSVDSLETQYF. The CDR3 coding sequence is TGTGCCAGCAGCGTGGACAGCCTGGAGACCCAGTACTTC.

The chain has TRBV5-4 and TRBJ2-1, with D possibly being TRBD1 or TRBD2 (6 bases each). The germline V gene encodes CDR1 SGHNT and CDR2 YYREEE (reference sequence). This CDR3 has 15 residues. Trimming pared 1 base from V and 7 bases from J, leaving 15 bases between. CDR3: CASSLTGAGYNEQFF. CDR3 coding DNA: TGTGCCAGCAGCTTGACGGGGGCAGGGTATAATGAGCAGTTCTTC. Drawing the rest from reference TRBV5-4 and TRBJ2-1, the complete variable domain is ETGVTQSPTHLIKTRGQQVTLRCSSQSGHNTVSWYQQALGQGPQFIFQYYREEENGRGNFPPRFSGLQFPNYSSELNVNALELDDSALYLCASSLTGAGYNEQFFGPGTRLTVL.

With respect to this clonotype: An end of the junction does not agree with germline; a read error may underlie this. The DNA for the CDR3 is TGTGCCAGCACCCTACGGAGGGGACCGAACACTGAAGCTCTCTTT. This translates into CASTLRRGPNTEALF. The chain carries TRBV6-5 and TRBJ1-1, with TRBD1 as a possible D gene (5 bases). The CDR3 totals 15 residues. The germline CDR1 and CDR2 sequences are MNHEY and SVGAGI.

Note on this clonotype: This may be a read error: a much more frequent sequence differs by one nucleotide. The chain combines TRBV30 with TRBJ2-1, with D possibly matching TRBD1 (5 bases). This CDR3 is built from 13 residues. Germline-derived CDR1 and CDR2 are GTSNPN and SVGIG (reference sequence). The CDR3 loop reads CARRITGYNEQFF. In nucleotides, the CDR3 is TGTGCCCGGAGAATCACAGGTTACAATGAGCAGTTCTTC.